The 14 T cell receptor beta chains presented below share a single source sample, sequenced in a study of Tregs in tolerant kidney transplant recipients. The data were produced by immunoSEQ multiplex PCR, yet TCRdb's version contains in-frame clones alone and is incomplete. The table includes thousands of clones, under 55% detected once. No antigen has been identified for these receptors. Sequenced input: CD4+ T cells from blood cultured with allogeneic cells. These receptors were obtained from a human donor in good health.

This sequence joins TRBV12-5 and TRBJ2-5, with 8 positions matching TRBD1. Trimming took 5 bases from V and 1 from J; bases not matched to a gene: 0. The CDR3 is 13 residues long. Germline assignment: CDR1 LGHNT and CDR2 FRNRAP. Here the CDR3 reads CASGTGGQETQYF. CDR3 DNA: TGTGCTAGTGGTACAGGGGGCCAAGAGACCCAGTACTTC.

This clone is labeled medium-sized. The chain is built from TRBV19 and TRBJ1-1; D unclear. Germline CDR1 reads LNHDA; CDR2 reads SQIVND (reference sequence). Trimming removed 2 bases at V and 3 bases at J, with 7 bases between. The CDR3 is 13 residues long. This chain's CDR3 is CASSIQVDTEAFF. The CDR3 DNA reads as TGTGCCAGTAGTATACAGGTCGACACTGAAGCTTTCTTT. Variable domain in full (rest from reference TRBV19 and TRBJ1-1): DGGITQSPKYLFRKEGQNVTLSCEQNLNHDAMYWYRQDPGQGLRLIYYSQIVNDFQKGDIAEGYSVSREKKESFPLTVTSAQKNPTAFYLCASSIQVDTEAFFGQGTRLTVV.

This clone came up a few times. The rearrangement joins TRBV10-3 to TRBJ1-6; D is ambiguous. The CDR3 runs to 12 residues. From germline, CDR1 is ENHRY and CDR2 SYGVKD. The ends were cut back, 3 bases at V and 6 bases at J, with 3 bases in the middle. In DNA form, the CDR3 reads TGTGCCATCAGTGACCCTAATTCACCCCTCCACTTT. It yields the protein CAISDPNSPLHF.

This chain uses TRBV7-3 with TRBJ2-1, with D possibly being TRBD2 (6 bases). Germline loops: CDR1 SGHTA, CDR2 FQGTGA. Trimming shortened V by 1 base and J by 3 bases, and 16 bases separated the two germline ends. CDR3 length: 17 amino acids. Written as DNA, the CDR3 is TGTGCCAGCAGCTTAATCCCTGGGCTAGCGAGCTACAATGAGCAGTTCTTC. The encoded protein is CASSLIPGLASYNEQFF.

This clone was counted between two and nine times. V gene TRBV4-1 combines with J gene TRBJ2-5; maybe TRBD2 (5 bases). V lost 6 bases to trimming and J lost 2 bases, with 13 bases between them. The CDR3 runs 14 residues. The germline V gene encodes CDR1 MGHRA and CDR2 YSYEKL. Here the CDR3 DNA reads TGCGCCAGCAGTAGAGGGCGGCTTCAAGAGACCCAGTACTTC. Translation gives CASSRGRLQETQYF.

This clone was found a few times. The CDR3 nucleotides read TGCGCCAGCAGCCGCTGGCCGGGACAGGGACATCAGCCCCAGCATTTT. Translation gives CASSRWPGQGHQPQHF. The chain employs TRBV4-1 and TRBJ1-5; 9 bases align to TRBD1. Germline V gene lookup returns CDR1 MGHRA and CDR2 YSYEKL. The CDR3 length is 16 residues. V gave up 4 bases and J gave up 5 bases; unmatched junction bases: 9.

As for this clone: A junction end diverges from the germline sequence, so it may reflect a read error. Other DNA sequences of this sample code for an identical CDR3. The genes are TRBV5-8 and TRBJ1-1; D is uncertain. This CDR3 is built from 13 residues. The germline V gene encodes CDR1 SGHTS and CDR2 YDEGEE. The CDR3 DNA sequence: TGCGCCAGCAGCCAAGACCCGGGCACTGAAGCTTTCTTT. Translated, it gives CASSQDPGTEAFF.

This clone was counted between two and nine times. The rearrangement links TRBV5-4 to TRBJ1-4, with TRBD1 matching 9 bases. The germline V gene encodes CDR1 SGHNT and CDR2 YYREEE (reference sequence). Losses at the gene ends were 4 bases for V and 8 bases for J; bases not matched to a gene: 9. The CDR3 has 15 amino acids. This chain's CDR3 is CASSATGTGREKLFF. The CDR3, as DNA: TGTGCCAGCAGCGCGACCGGGACAGGGCGCGAAAAACTGTTTTTT.

The chain links TRBV4-2 to TRBJ2-1, with TRBD2 matching over 8 bases. Trimming at V came to 5 bases and at J to 6 bases, leaving 9 bases not matched to a gene. Germline CDR1 reads LGHNA; CDR2 reads YNFKEQ. The CDR3 runs to 15 residues. This CDR3 reads CASSLAAGELNEQFF. The CDR3, as DNA: TGTGCCAGCAGCTTGGCAGCGGGGGAACTCAATGAGCAGTTCTTC.

This chain uses TRBV7-9 with TRBJ2-7; the D is unclear. In germline, CDR1 is SEHNR, CDR2 FQNEAQ (reference sequence). V was clipped by 5 bases and J by 6 bases, with 11 bases between them. CDR3 length: 12 amino acids. The CDR3 loop reads CASSLRPGEQYF. CDR3 sequence (DNA): TGTGCCAGCAGCCTCAGGCCGGGCGAGCAGTACTTC.

A word on this clone: Only one base separates this from a far larger clonotype, so it likely reflects a read error. The chain carries TRBV5-1 and TRBJ2-1; TRBD1 agrees at 11 bases. J lost 9 bases, V lost 3 bases, and 11 bases had no gene match. The CDR3 has 16 residues. Germline V CDR1 and CDR2: SGHRS, YFSETQ. Written as DNA, the CDR3 is TGCGCCAGCAGCTGGGAGGGGACAGGGGGTAATAGTGAGCAGTTCTTC. It codes for CASSWEGTGGNSEQFF. Using reference TRBV5-1 and TRBJ2-1 for the parts outside the CDR3, the full variable domain is KAGVTQTPRYLIKTRGQQVTLSCSPISGHRSVSWYQQTPGQGLQFLFEYFSETQRNKGNFPGRFSGRQFSNSRSEMNVSTLELGDSALYLCASSWEGTGGNSEQFFGPGTRLTVL.

This clone is medium-sized in the sample. The gene calls are TRBV7-3 and TRBJ2-3; 9 bases map to TRBD2. Germline V gene data show CDR1 as SGHTA and CDR2 as FQGTGA. This CDR3 has 17 residues. V shed 0 bases, J shed 2 bases, and the junction held 6 bases outside the gene matches. CDR3 region: CASSLTGAGGPTDTQYF. As DNA, the CDR3 is TGTGCCAGCAGCTTAACCGGAGCGGGGGGCCCCACAGATACGCAGTATTTT. Supplemented by reference TRBV7-3 and TRBJ2-3, the full variable domain reads GAGVSQTPSNKVTEKGKYVELRCDPISGHTALYWYRQSLGQGPEFLIYFQGTGAADDSGLPNDRFFAVRPEGSVSTLKIQRTERGDSAVYLCASSLTGAGGPTDTQYFGPGTRLTVL.

The chain has TRBV5-4 and TRBJ1-2; no firm D call. The CDR3 extends over 15 amino acids. Germline V gene sequence: CDR1 SGHNT, CDR2 YYREEE (reference sequence). V was cut by 0 bases and J by 8 bases, with 17 bases left in between. CDR3 loop: CASSLDFSSPGGYTF. CDR3 coding DNA: TGTGCCAGCAGCTTGGATTTTTCCTCGCCGGGGGGCTACACCTTC.

This rearrangement joins TRBV11-2 to TRBJ2-7; TRBD2 agrees at 7 bases. Germline CDR1 SGHAT, CDR2 FQNNGV. This CDR3 comprises 15 residues. Germline trimming cut 2 bases from V and 1 base from J; bases unmatched to any gene: 5. The CDR3 loop is CASSLSIAGSYEQYF. The DNA of the CDR3 is TGTGCCAGCAGCTTATCGATAGCGGGTTCCTACGAGCAGTACTTC.